This TCR beta chain is from a study of blood T cell repertoires in COVID-19. The germline CDR1 and CDR2 sequences are SGHRS and YFSETQ. The CDR3 consists of 14 residues. Trimming removed 0 bases at V and 7 bases at J, with 11 bases between. The data were produced by immunoSEQ multiplex PCR, yet TCRdb's version contains in-frame clones alone and is incomplete. The sample lists some 190,000 clones; 80% were seen once. The chain combines TRBV5-1 with TRBJ1-5, with D perhaps matching TRBD1 (5 bases). This receptor was identified in a man aged 25-45 years with acute COVID-19. Sequenced sample: PBMCs or T cells enriched from blood (not recorded which). The CDR3: CASSLGGAGQPQHF. For the CDR3, the DNA is TGCGCCAGCAGCTTGGGTGGGGCAGGCCAGCCCCAGCATTTT.